Below are 6 T cell receptor beta chains sequenced from a single sample in a study of cytomegalovirus exposure and HLA in healthy donors. Here immunoSEQ multiplex PCR was the method, and the copy in TCRdb shows in-frame clones only, minus some. The repertoire holds hundreds of thousands of clones, with over 75% as singletons. What was sequenced was PBMCs. These receptors were taken from a woman aged 18 to 35 in good health and CMV-seropositive.

V is TRBV28 and J is TRBJ2-1, with 7 bases identical to TRBD1. CDR1 MDHEN and CDR2 SYDVKM come from the germline V gene. V lost 6 bases, J lost 9 bases, and 5 bases stayed unmatched. CDR3 length: 12 amino acids. In nucleotides, the CDR3 is TGTGCCAGCAGCCCAGGGGGTTCTGAGCAGTTCTTC. It translates to CASSPGGSEQFF.

The chain recombines TRBV6-1 with TRBJ2-7; D possibly corresponds to TRBD2 (5 bases). The CDR3 sequence is 14 residues long. Trimming left V 7 bases short and J 2 bases short, with 15 bases between. Germline V gene sequence: CDR1 MNHNS, CDR2 SASEGT. In nucleotides, the CDR3 is TGTGCCAGCACGGGCGACCGGGGTCCCTACGAGCAGTACTTC. Translation gives CASTGDRGPYEQYF.

This clone was seen more than once but under ten times. The chain is built from TRBV6-1 and TRBJ2-7; 7 nucleotides align to TRBD2. The CDR3 consists of 15 residues. CDR1 and CDR2 (germline): MNHNS, SASEGT. After removal of 2 bases from V and 4 bases from J, the junction contained 8 bases not matched to a gene. Written as DNA, the CDR3 is TGTGCCAGCAGTGAAAGGTGGGAGGGCCAATACGAGCAGTACTTC. Translated: CASSERWEGQYEQYF.

Worth noting for this clone: Distinct nucleotide sequences in the sample also encode this CDR3. The V and J genes are TRBV5-7 and TRBJ1-5, with 7 positions matching TRBD1. TRBV5-7 is reported as an ORF; its role is uncertain. This CDR3 is 16 amino acids long. V lost 5 bases, J lost 3 bases, and 11 bases stayed unmatched. The CDR3, as DNA: TGTGCCAGCAGTATACCCACAGGGGACCCCAATCAGCCCCAGCATTTT. The encoded protein is CASSIPTGDPNQPQHF.

The chain has TRBV18 and TRBJ1-3; D remains unclear. Germline V gives CDR1 KGHSH, CDR2 LQKENI. This CDR3 has 17 amino acids. The germline V and J ends were trimmed by 1 base and 2 bases, with 15 bases remaining between them. CDR3 sequence: CASSPLNDPAAGNTIYF. CDR3 coding DNA: TGTGCCAGCTCACCACTCAATGATCCGGCGGCTGGAAACACCATATATTTT.

The J gene is TRBJ2-7, the V gene TRBV5-1; 8 positions match TRBD2. Trimming removed 2 bases from V and 4 bases from J; junction bases left unmatched: 5. The CDR3 has 14 residues. Germline CDR1 is SGHRS and CDR2 is YFSETQ. The chain's CDR3 is CASSLAGDSYEQYF. In DNA form, the CDR3 reads TGCGCCAGCAGCTTAGCGGGAGATAGTTACGAGCAGTACTTC.